This passage covers 21 T cell receptor beta chains from one sample sequenced in a study of technical replicates of blood from a handful of donors. Using immunoSEQ multiplex PCR, the repertoire was profiled, and TCRdb retains in-frame clones only, with some absent. The sample carries about 100,000 clones, nearly 97% recorded once. Sequencing was done on a sample of T cells isolated from PBMCs. The receptors were sampled from a human donor in good health.

The rearrangement links TRBV6-5 to TRBJ2-5; D is perhaps TRBD2 (5 bases). V was pared by 0 bases and J by 3 bases, with 11 bases between. Germline V CDR1 and CDR2: MNHEY, SVGAGI. CDR3 length: 15 residues. CDR3: CASSYSGRAKETQYF. As DNA, the CDR3 is TGTGCCAGCAGTTACTCTGGGCGGGCCAAAGAGACCCAGTACTTC.

The chain employs TRBV11-2 and TRBJ1-6; tentative D call: TRBD1 (6 bases). CDR1 and CDR2 (germline): SGHAT, FQNNGV. The V end lost 1 base, the J end lost 8 bases, and 12 bases lay between the germline ends. This CDR3 is built from 15 residues. The CDR3 spells CASSLGPQGYSPLHF. The CDR3 region has the DNA TGTGCCAGCAGCTTAGGTCCACAGGGATATTCACCCCTCCACTTT. The variable domain in full, with the rest retrieved from reference TRBV11-2 and TRBJ1-6, is EAGVAQSPRYKIIEKRQSVAFWCNPISGHATLYWYQQILGQGPKLLIQFQNNGVVDDSQLPKDRFSAERLKGVDSTLKIQPAKLEDSAVYLCASSLGPQGYSPLHFGNGTRLTVT.

The chain joins TRBV28 to TRBJ1-3; a possible D gene is TRBD1 (5 bases). CDR1 and CDR2 from the germline V gene are MDHEN and SYDVKM. The CDR3 has 20 residues. Trimming left V 1 base short and J 4 bases short, with 26 bases between. As DNA, the CDR3 is TGTGCCAGCAGTTTATTCTCCACACCGGGGGAGGGCCCAGAAGGAAACACCATATATTTT. The encoded protein is CASSLFSTPGEGPEGNTIYF.

This chain links TRBV14 with TRBJ2-2; D ambiguous. The CDR3 sequence is 16 residues long. V was pared by 0 bases and J by 1 base, with 9 bases between. The germline V gene encodes CDR1 SGHDN and CDR2 FVKESK. The CDR3 nucleotides are TGTGCCAGCAGCCAAGATTTCCAGCGGAACACCGGGGAGCTGTTTTTT. It specifies CASSQDFQRNTGELFF.

J is TRBJ1-1 and V is TRBV30, with D unclear. The CDR3 length is 14 residues. V gave up 4 bases and J gave up 1 base, with 13 bases separating them. Germline values: CDR1 GTSNPN, CDR2 SVGIG (reference sequence). CDR3 coding DNA: TGTGCCTGGACCTACCGGGATAGGAACACTGAAGCTTTCTTT. Translated: CAWTYRDRNTEAFF.

A few counts support this clone. This chain joins TRBV4-1 and TRBJ1-1; D may be TRBD1 (6 bases). V gave up 2 bases and J gave up 0 bases, with 7 bases separating them. CDR1 and CDR2 from the germline V gene are MGHRA and YSYEKL. The CDR3 loop spans 14 amino acids. CDR3 nucleotide sequence: TGCGCCAGCAGCCAACGACAGGTGAACACTGAAGCTTTCTTT. Translating it yields CASSQRQVNTEAFF.

This sequence joins TRBV11-2 and TRBJ1-1, with TRBD1 matching 7 bases. CDR3 length: 13 residues. V lost 3 bases, J lost 3 bases, and 1 base stayed unmatched. Germline V lookup: CDR1 SGHAT, CDR2 FQNNGV. The CDR3 sequence is CASSFDRDTEAFF. The CDR3 region has the DNA TGTGCCAGCAGCTTTGACAGGGACACTGAAGCTTTCTTT. Variable domain in full (rest from reference TRBV11-2 and TRBJ1-1): EAGVAQSPRYKIIEKRQSVAFWCNPISGHATLYWYQQILGQGPKLLIQFQNNGVVDDSQLPKDRFSAERLKGVDSTLKIQPAKLEDSAVYLCASSFDRDTEAFFGQGTRLTVV.

This chain joins TRBV7-6 and TRBJ2-1, with 12 positions matching TRBD2. This CDR3 is built from 17 residues. V lost 5 bases and J lost 0; bases outside the gene matches: 5. Germline loops: CDR1 SGHVS, CDR2 FNYEAQ. The CDR3: CASSPLTSGSSYNEQFF. The CDR3 nucleotides are TGTGCCAGCAGCCCGTTGACTAGCGGGAGCTCCTACAATGAGCAGTTCTTC.

The chain joins TRBV19 to TRBJ2-3, with 9 nucleotides matching TRBD1. Unmatched junction bases numbered 4, after V lost 6 bases and J lost 0 bases. Germline CDR1 and CDR2: LNHDA and SQIVND (reference sequence). This CDR3 has 15 amino acids. The CDR3 sequence is CASSPDRGSTDTQYF. CDR3 bases: TGTGCCAGTAGCCCGGACAGGGGAAGCACAGATACGCAGTATTTT.

This clone was counted once. The CDR3 region is CASSVDNNSGNTIYF. CDR3 in DNA: TGTGCCAGCAGCGTCGACAACAACTCTGGAAACACCATATATTTT. J is TRBJ1-3 and V is TRBV5-4; D call uncertain. Germline V gene data show CDR1 as SGHNT and CDR2 as YYREEE (reference sequence). V lost 4 bases and J 0 bases, leaving 11 bases between the germline ends. This CDR3 region has 15 residues. The whole variable domain, remainder taken from reference TRBV5-4 and TRBJ1-3, is ETGVTQSPTHLIKTRGQQVTLRCSSQSGHNTVSWYQQALGQGPQFIFQYYREEENGRGNFPPRFSGLQFPNYSSELNVNALELDDSALYLCASSVDNNSGNTIYFGEGSWLTVV.

The chain carries TRBV4-2 and TRBJ2-4; D perhaps matches TRBD2 (7 bases). The CDR3 is 15 residues long. With 0 bases removed from V and 8 bases from J, the gap between germline ends came to 14 bases. Germline loops: CDR1 LGHNA, CDR2 YNFKEQ. The CDR3 here is CASSQDLRGADIQYF. The CDR3 DNA sequence: TGTGCCAGCAGCCAAGATCTTCGGGGGGCGGACATTCAGTACTTC.

DNA for the CDR3: TGCGCCAGCAGCTATTCTCGACTAGGAAACAATGAGCAGTTCTTC. The encoded protein is CASSYSRLGNNEQFF. This sequence joins TRBV4-1 and TRBJ2-1, with D possibly matching TRBD2 (6 bases). The CDR3 has 15 amino acids. The V end lost 5 bases, the J end lost 5 bases, and 16 bases lay between the germline ends. Germline V gene lookup returns CDR1 MGHRA and CDR2 YSYEKL.

The chain is built from TRBV9 and TRBJ2-5; 9 nucleotides agree with TRBD2. The junction had 8 bases not matched to a gene; V was cut back by 0 bases and J by 2 bases. In germline, CDR1 is SGDLS, CDR2 YYNGEE. The CDR3 extends over 17 amino acids. Here the CDR3 DNA reads TGTGCCAGCAGCGTAGCCGGTAGCGGGGGACCTCAAGAGACCCAGTACTTC. As protein: CASSVAGSGGPQETQYF.

V gene TRBV19 combines with J gene TRBJ1-5; D not certain. The CDR3 spans 12 residues. The germline CDR1 and CDR2 sequences are LNHDA and SQIVND (reference sequence). Between the trimmed V and J ends, which lost 4 bases and 3 bases, there was a span of 4 bases. Here the CDR3 DNA reads TGTGCCAGTAGTAGCTACAATCAGCCCCAGCATTTT. This sequence encodes CASSSYNQPQHF.

V and J are TRBV2 and TRBJ1-3; maybe TRBD1 (6 bases). The CDR3 is 14 residues long. V lost 5 bases and J lost 0, with 8 bases in between. Germline lookup yields CDR1 SNHLY and CDR2 FYNNEI. CDR3 protein: CASSRDTSGNTIYF. CDR3 bases: TGTGCCAGCAGTCGGGACACCTCTGGAAACACCATATATTTT.

This clone showed up just once. The chain's CDR3 is CASSFQGGWETQYF. The DNA of the CDR3 is TGTGCCAGCAGCTTTCAGGGAGGGTGGGAGACCCAGTACTTC. V gene TRBV5-4 combines with J gene TRBJ2-5; 7 bases line up with TRBD2. The ends lost 2 bases at V and 5 bases at J; junction bases unmatched: 6. Germline CDR1 SGHNT, CDR2 YYREEE (reference sequence). CDR3 length equals 14 residues. The whole variable domain, remainder taken from reference TRBV5-4 and TRBJ2-5, is ETGVTQSPTHLIKTRGQQVTLRCSSQSGHNTVSWYQQALGQGPQFIFQYYREEENGRGNFPPRFSGLQFPNYSSELNVNALELDDSALYLCASSFQGGWETQYFGPGTRLLVL.

V usage is TRBV4-1 and J usage is TRBJ2-5; the D is unclear. The CDR3 has 12 amino acids. Trimming left V 1 base short and J 3 bases short, with 3 bases between. Germline V gene data show CDR1 as MGHRA and CDR2 as YSYEKL. The CDR3 region has the DNA TGCGCCAGCAGCCAAGTCGAAGAGACCCAGTACTTC. It codes for CASSQVEETQYF.

The rearrangement uses TRBV4-1 and TRBJ2-7; 12 positions agree with TRBD1. The ends lost 1 base at V and 5 bases at J; junction bases unmatched: 3. The germline gives CDR1 MGHRA, CDR2 YSYEKL. The CDR3 is made up of 15 amino acids. CDR3 protein: CASSQVGTGGDEQYF. CDR3 in DNA: TGCGCCAGCAGCCAAGTGGGGACAGGGGGCGACGAGCAGTACTTC.

This rearrangement joins TRBV6-1 to TRBJ1-5; TRBD1 matches 9 bases. Losses at the gene ends were 9 bases for V and 5 bases for J; bases not matched to a gene: 8. The germline V gene encodes CDR1 MNHNS and CDR2 SASEGT. The CDR3 is 14 amino acids. CDR3 DNA: TGTGCCAGTGGTCGACAGGGGGTGGATCAGCCCCAGCATTTT. Translation: CASGRQGVDQPQHF.

The V and J genes are TRBV6-1 and TRBJ1-5; no reliable D call. Germline V lookup: CDR1 MNHNS, CDR2 SASEGT. The CDR3 runs 17 residues. V lost 4 bases and J 0 bases, leaving 16 bases between the germline ends. In nucleotides, the CDR3 is TGTGCCAGCAGTGCTCTTCTTTCGGACTATAGCAATCAGCCCCAGCATTTT. The encoded protein is CASSALLSDYSNQPQHF.

The chain employs TRBV29-1 and TRBJ1-1, with D tentatively TRBD1 (5 bases). Looked up from germline, CDR1 is SQVTM and CDR2 is ANQGSEA. The length of the CDR3 is 12 residues. V was clipped by 5 bases and J by 6 bases, with 13 bases between them. The CDR3: CSVSAGSPEAFF. The CDR3 DNA reads TGCAGCGTTTCCGCAGGGTCCCCTGAAGCTTTCTTT. The full variable domain, its missing parts supplied by reference TRBV29-1 and TRBJ1-1, is SAVISQKPSRDICQRGTSLTIQCQVDSQVTMMFWYRQQPGQSLTLIATANQGSEATYESGFVIDKFPISRPNLTFSTLTVSNMSPEDSSIYLCSVSAGSPEAFFGQGTRLTVV.